The 3 T cell receptor beta chains below come from one sample, sequenced in a study of T cells in women clearing cervical HPV infection. This table comes from immunoSEQ multiplex PCR, and its TCRdb copy is limited to in-frame clones, with some not included. This sample's clone table lists approximately 16,000 clones. The sequencing sample was made of blood buffy coat. The receptors were sampled from a woman between 18 and 70 years old with a cervical HPV16 infection that either progressed to CIN3+ or cleared (not recorded which).

To note about this clone: The read is 3 residues too short to cover the CDR3 end, so that end is filled in from the germline J gene. This chain joins TRBV28 and TRBJ1-4, with D uncertain. The CDR3 loop spans 14 amino acids. The germline V gene encodes CDR1 MDHEN and CDR2 SYDVKM. The part of the CDR3 DNA that was read is TGTGCCAGCAGTTCCCCGGGGAATTTTGAGAAA. Its protein product is CASSSPGNFEK. The entire CDR3 sequence reads CASSSPGNFEKLFF.

As for this clone: The CDR3 goes on 3 residues after the read ends, and that part is filled in from the germline J gene. This chain links TRBV10-3 with TRBJ2-1, with D possibly TRBD2 on 5 matching bases. Trimming removed 10 bases at V and 4 bases at J, with 8 bases between. From germline, CDR1 is ENHRY and CDR2 SYGVKD. The CDR3 loop spans 11 amino acids. CDR3 bases read: TGTGCCACGAGGGCATACAATGAG. Its translation: CATRAYNE. The entire CDR3 is CATRAYNEQFF.

In regard to this clone: The read terminates 3 residues before the CDR3 end, so the remaining end is supplied by the germline J gene. The rearrangement uses TRBV12-5 and TRBJ2-3; 12 bases are a match to TRBD2. The ends lost 6 bases at V and 2 bases at J; junction bases unmatched: 15. The CDR3 has 19 amino acids. Germline CDR1 LGHNT, CDR2 FRNRAP. The CDR3 is CASGLPTTSGGGLTDTQYF. The covered CDR3 bases are TGTGCTAGTGGCCTTCCCACGACTAGCGGGGGCGGACTCACAGATACG.